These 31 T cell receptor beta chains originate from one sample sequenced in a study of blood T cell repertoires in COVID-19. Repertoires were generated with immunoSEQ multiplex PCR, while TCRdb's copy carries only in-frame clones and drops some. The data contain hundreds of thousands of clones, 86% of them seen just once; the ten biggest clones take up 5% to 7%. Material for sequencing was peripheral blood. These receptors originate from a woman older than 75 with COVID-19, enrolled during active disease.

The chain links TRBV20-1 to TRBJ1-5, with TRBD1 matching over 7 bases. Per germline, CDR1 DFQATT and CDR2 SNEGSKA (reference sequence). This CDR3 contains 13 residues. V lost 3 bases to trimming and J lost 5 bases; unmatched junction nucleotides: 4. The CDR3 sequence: CSASWDSYQPQHF. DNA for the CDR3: TGCAGTGCTAGTTGGGACAGTTATCAGCCCCAGCATTTT.

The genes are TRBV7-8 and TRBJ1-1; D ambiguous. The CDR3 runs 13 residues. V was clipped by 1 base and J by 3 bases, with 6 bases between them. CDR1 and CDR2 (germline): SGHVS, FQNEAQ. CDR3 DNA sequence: TGTGCCAGCAGCTTAGGTCCGGACACTGAAGCTTTCTTT. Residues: CASSLGPDTEAFF. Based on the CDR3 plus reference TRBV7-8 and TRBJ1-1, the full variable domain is GAGVSQSPRYKVAKRGQDVALRCDPISGHVSLFWYQQALGQGPEFLTYFQNEAQLDKSGLPSDRFFAERPEGSVSTLKIQRTQQEDSAVYLCASSLGPDTEAFFGQGTRLTVV.

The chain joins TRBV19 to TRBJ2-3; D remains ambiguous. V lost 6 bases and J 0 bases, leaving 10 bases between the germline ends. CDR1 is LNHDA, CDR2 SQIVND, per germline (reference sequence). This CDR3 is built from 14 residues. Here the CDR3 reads CASRRQTSTDTQYF. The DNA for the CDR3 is TGTGCCAGTAGGAGACAAACTAGCACAGATACGCAGTATTTT.

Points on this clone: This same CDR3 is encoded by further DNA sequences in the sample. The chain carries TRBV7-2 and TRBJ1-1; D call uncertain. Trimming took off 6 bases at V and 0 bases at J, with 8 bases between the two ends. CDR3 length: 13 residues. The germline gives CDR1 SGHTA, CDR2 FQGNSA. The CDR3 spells CASSSQVNTEAFF. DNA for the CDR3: TGTGCCAGCAGTTCCCAGGTGAACACTGAAGCTTTCTTT.

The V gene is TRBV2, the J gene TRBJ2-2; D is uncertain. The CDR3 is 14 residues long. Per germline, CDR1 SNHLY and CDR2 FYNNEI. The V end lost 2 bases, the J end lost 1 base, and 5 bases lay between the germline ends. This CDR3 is CASSEIRNTGELFF. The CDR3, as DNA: TGTGCCAGCAGTGAAATTAGGAACACCGGGGAGCTGTTTTTT.

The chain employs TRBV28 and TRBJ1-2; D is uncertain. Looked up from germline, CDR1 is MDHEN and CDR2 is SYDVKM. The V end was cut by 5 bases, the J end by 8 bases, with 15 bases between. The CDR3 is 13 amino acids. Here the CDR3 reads CASSPPGSSGYTF. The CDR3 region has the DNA TGTGCCAGCAGTCCCCCCGGGAGCAGCGGCTACACCTTC.

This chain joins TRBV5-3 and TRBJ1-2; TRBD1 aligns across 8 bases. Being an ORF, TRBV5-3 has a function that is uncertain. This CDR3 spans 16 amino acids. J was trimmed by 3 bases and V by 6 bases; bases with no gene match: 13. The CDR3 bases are TGTGCCAGAACGAGGACAGGGACACAACGTTACTATGGCTACACCTTC. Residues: CARTRTGTQRYYGYTF.

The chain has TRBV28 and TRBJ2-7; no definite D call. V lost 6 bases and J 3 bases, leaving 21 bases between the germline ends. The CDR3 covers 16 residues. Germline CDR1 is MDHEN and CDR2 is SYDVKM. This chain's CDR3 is CASSQPLAPGGYEQYV. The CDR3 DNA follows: TGTGCCAGCAGCCAACCCCTCGCCCCAGGTGGCTACGAGCAGTACGTC.

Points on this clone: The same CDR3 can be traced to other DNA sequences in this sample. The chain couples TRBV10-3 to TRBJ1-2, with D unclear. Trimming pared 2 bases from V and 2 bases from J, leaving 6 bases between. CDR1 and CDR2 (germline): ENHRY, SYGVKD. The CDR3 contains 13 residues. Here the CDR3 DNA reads TGTGCCATCAGTGAGGGGCAGAACTATGGCTACACCTTC. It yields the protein CAISEGQNYGYTF.

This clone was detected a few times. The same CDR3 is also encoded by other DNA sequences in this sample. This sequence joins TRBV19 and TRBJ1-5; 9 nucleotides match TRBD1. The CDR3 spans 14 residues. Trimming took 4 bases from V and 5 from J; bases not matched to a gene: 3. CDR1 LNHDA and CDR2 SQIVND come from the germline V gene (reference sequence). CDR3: CASSTRTGDQPQHF. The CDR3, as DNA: TGTGCCAGTAGTACGAGGACAGGGGATCAGCCCCAGCATTTT.

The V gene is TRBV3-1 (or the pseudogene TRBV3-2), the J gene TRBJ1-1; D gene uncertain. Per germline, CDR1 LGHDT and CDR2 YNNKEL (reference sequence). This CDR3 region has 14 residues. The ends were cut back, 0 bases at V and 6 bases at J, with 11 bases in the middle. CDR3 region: CASSQELQRAEAFF. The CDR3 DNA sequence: TGTGCCAGCAGCCAAGAGCTCCAACGGGCTGAAGCTTTCTTT.

DNA of the CDR3: TGTGCCAGCAGTGAAAAGACAGGGAGCTATGGCTACACCTTC. This translates into CASSEKTGSYGYTF. The chain uses TRBV6-1 and TRBJ1-2; 7 bases are a match to TRBD1. V lost 2 bases to trimming and J lost 4 bases; unmatched junction nucleotides: 4. In germline, CDR1 is MNHNS, CDR2 SASEGT. CDR3 size: 14 residues.

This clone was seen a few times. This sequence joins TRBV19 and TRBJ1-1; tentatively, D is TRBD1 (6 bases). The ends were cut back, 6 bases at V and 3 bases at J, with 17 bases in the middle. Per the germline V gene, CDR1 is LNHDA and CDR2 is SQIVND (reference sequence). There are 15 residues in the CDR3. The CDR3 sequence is CASRAQQGTYTEAFF. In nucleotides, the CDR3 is TGTGCCAGTAGAGCCCAACAGGGTACCTACACTGAAGCTTTCTTT.

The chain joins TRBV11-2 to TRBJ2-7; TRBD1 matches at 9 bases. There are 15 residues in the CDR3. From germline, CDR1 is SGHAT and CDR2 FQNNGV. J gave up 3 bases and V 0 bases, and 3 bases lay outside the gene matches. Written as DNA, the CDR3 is TGTGCCAGCAGCTTAGAGGGACAGGGTGTCTACGAGCAGTACTTC. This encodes CASSLEGQGVYEQYF.

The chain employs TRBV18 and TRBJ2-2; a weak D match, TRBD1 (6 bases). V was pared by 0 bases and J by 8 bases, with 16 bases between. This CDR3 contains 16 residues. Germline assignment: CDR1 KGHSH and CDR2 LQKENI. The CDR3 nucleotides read TGTGCCAGCTCACCACCAGGACAGATCATGCCTGGGGAGCTGTTTTTT. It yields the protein CASSPPGQIMPGELFF.

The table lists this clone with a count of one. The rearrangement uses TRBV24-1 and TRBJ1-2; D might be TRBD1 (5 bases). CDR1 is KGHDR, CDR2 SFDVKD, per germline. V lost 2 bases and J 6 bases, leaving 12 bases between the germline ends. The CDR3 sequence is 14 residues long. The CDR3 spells CATSDSAQGHGYTF. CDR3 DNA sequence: TGTGCCACCAGTGATTCGGCCCAGGGCCATGGCTACACCTTC.

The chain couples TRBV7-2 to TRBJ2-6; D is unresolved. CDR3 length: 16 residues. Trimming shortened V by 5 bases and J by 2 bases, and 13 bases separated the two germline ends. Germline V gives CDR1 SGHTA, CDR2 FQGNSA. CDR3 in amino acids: CASSPIPGPGANVLTF. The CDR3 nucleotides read TGTGCCAGCAGCCCCATACCAGGCCCTGGGGCCAACGTCCTGACTTTC.

CDR3 coding DNA: TGTGCCACCAGTGAAACGGGACTAGCGGGGCTTAATGAGCAGTTCTTC. Translated: CATSETGLAGLNEQFF. V usage is TRBV24-1 and J usage is TRBJ2-1; the match to TRBD2 covers 13 bases. V lost 4 bases, J lost 7 bases, and 6 bases stayed unmatched. This CDR3 is 16 amino acids long. Germline V lookup: CDR1 KGHDR, CDR2 SFDVKD.

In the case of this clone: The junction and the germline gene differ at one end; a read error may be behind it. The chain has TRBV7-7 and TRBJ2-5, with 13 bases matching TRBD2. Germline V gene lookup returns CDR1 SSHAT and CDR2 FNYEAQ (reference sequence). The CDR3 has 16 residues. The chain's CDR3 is CASSRLAGGQKETQYF. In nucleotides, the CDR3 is TGTGCTAGCAGTCGACTAGCGGGGGGCCAGAAAGAGACCCAGTACTTC.

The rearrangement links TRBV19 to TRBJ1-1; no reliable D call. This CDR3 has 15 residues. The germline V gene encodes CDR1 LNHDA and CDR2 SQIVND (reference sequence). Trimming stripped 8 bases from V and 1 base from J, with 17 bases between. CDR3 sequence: CASRREGTTNTEAFF. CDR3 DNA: TGTGCCAGTCGTAGAGAGGGCACCACGAACACTGAAGCTTTCTTT.

CDR3 nucleotides: TGTGCCAGCAGCGTCACGGGGGACTATGGCTACACCTTC. Its translation is CASSVTGDYGYTF. The V and J genes are TRBV7-2 and TRBJ1-2; possibly TRBD1 for D (5 bases). V was shortened by 5 bases and J by 3 bases, with 10 bases between the two germline ends. CDR3 length: 13 amino acids. Germline CDR1 reads SGHTA; CDR2 reads FQGNSA. Drawing the rest from reference TRBV7-2 and TRBJ1-2, the complete variable domain is GAGVSQSPSNKVTEKGKDVELRCDPISGHTALYWYRQSLGQGLEFLIYFQGNSAPDKSGLPSDRFSAERTGGSVSTLTIQRTQQEDSAVYLCASSVTGDYGYTFGSGTRLTVV.

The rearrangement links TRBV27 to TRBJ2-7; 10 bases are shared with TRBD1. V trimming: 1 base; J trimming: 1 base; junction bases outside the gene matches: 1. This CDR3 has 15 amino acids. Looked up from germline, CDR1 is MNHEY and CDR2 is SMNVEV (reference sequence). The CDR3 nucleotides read TGTGCCAGCAGTTTATGGGGACAGGGGTCCTACGAGCAGTACTTC. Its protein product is CASSLWGQGSYEQYF.

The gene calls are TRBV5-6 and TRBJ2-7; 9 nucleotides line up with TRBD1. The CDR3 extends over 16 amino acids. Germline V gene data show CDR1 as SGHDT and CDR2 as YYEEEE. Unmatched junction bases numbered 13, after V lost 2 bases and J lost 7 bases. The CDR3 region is CASSFLGTGNQREQYF. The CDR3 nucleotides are TGTGCCAGCAGCTTCCTAGGGACAGGGAACCAACGGGAGCAGTACTTC.

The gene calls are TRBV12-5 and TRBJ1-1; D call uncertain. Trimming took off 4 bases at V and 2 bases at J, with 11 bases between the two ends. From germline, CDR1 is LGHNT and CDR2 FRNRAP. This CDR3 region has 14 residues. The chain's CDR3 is CASGSDIPNTEAFF. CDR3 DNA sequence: TGTGCTAGTGGTTCCGACATACCCAACACTGAAGCTTTCTTT.

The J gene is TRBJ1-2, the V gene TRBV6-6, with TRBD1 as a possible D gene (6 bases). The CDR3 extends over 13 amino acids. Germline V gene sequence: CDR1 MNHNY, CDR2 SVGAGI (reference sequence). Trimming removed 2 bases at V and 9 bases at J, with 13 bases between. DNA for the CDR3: TGTGCCAGCAGTTACGGAACAGGGAGCCGCTACACCTTC. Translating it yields CASSYGTGSRYTF.

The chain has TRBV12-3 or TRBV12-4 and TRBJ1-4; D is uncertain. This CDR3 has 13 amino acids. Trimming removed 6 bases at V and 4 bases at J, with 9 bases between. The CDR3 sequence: CASRALFNEKLFF. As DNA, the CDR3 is TGTGCCAGCAGGGCCCTCTTTAATGAAAAACTGTTTTTT.

CDR3 nucleotides: TGCGCCAGCAGCGCTGGGACAATGCCACCCCTCCACTTT. This encodes CASSAGTMPPLHF. The chain links TRBV5-1 to TRBJ1-6, with a possible D match to TRBD1 (6 bases). The CDR3 loop spans 13 amino acids. Germline CDR1 is SGHRS and CDR2 is YFSETQ. V was shortened by 4 bases and J by 11 bases, with 13 bases between the two germline ends.

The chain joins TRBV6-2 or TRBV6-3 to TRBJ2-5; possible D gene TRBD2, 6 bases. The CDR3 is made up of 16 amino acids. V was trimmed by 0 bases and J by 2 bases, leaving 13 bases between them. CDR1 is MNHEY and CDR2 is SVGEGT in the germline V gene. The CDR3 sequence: CASSYSEAGSQETQYF. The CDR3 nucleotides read TGTGCCAGCAGTTACTCTGAGGCCGGGAGTCAAGAGACCCAGTACTTC.

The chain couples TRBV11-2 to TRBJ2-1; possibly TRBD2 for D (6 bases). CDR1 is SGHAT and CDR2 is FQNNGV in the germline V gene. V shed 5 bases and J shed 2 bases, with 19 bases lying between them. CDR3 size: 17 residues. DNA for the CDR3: TGTGCCAGCAGCCCCGAAGGAGCGGGTTCACCCTACAATGAGCAGTTCTTC. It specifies CASSPEGAGSPYNEQFF.

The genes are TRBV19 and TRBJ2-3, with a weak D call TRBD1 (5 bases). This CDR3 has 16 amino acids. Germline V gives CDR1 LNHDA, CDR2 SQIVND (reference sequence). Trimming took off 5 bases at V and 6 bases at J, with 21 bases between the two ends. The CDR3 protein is CASSLSPLQGADTQYF. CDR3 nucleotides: TGTGCCAGTAGTCTTTCTCCGCTTCAGGGTGCGGATACGCAGTATTTT.

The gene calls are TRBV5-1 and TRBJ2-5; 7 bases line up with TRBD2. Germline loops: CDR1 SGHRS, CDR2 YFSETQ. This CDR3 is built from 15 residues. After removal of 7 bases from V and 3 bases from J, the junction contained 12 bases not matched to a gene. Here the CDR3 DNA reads TGCGCCAGCGGCCGGGGGTCAGCGGGAAAAGAGACCCAGTACTTC. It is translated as CASGRGSAGKETQYF.